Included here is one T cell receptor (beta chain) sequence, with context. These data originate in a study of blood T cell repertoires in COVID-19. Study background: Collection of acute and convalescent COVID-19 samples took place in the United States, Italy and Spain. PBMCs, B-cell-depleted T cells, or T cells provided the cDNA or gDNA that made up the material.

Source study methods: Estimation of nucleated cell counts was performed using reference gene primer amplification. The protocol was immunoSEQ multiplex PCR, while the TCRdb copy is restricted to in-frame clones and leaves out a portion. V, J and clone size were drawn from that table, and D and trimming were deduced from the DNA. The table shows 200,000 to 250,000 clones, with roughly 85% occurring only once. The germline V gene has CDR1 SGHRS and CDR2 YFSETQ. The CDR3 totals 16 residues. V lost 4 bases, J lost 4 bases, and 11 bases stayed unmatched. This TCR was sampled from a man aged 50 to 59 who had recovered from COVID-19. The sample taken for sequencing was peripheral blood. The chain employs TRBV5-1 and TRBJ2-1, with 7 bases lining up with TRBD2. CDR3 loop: CASSPRGGAQYNEQFF. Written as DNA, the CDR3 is TGCGCCAGCAGCCCCCGCGGGGGAGCCCAATACAATGAGCAGTTCTTC.